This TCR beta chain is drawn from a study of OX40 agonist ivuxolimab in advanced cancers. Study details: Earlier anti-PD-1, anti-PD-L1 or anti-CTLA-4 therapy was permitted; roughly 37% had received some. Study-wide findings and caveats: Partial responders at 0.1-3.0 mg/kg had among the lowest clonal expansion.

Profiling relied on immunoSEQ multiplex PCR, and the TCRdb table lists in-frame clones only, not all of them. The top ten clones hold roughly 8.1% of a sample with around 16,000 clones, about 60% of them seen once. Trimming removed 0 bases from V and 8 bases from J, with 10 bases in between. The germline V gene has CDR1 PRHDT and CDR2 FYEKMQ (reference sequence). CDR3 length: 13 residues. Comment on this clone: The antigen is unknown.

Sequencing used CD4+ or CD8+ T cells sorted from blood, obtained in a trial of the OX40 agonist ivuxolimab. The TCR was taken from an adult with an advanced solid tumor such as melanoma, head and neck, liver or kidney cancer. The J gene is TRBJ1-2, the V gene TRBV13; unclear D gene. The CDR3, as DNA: TGTGCCAGCAGCTTAGGCTTAAGGCGCGGCTACACCTTC. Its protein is CASSLGLRRGYTF. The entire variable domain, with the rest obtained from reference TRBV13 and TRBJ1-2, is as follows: AAGVIQSPRHLIKEKRETATLKCYPIPRHDTVYWYQQGPGQDPQFLISFYEKMQSDKGSIPDRFSAQQFSDYHSELNMSSLELGDSALYFCASSLGLRRGYTFGSGTRLTVV.